A selection of T cell receptor beta chains follows, all from one sample in a study of T cell repertoires in cytomegalovirus infection. TCRdb re-called the reads with MiXCR, one entry per CDR3 protein. Among about 450,000 distinct CDR3 sequences, about a third were seen once, and the ten largest hold roughly 13%. The sequencing input was PBMCs. Every receptor here comes from a human donor in good health (CMV status not recorded). Some clones in this sample may be carry-over from other donors' samples. Both conserved end residues are part of each CDR3. The D gene is left open where the match is weak. Clone size is not always given. Where it is, it says once, few, many or a class for expanded clones.

j_call,d_call,v_call,clone_size,cdr3_length,cdr3_aa,cdr3_nt
TRBJ2-3,-,TRBV11-2,many,16,CASSLERNPSTDTQYF,TGTGCCAGCAGCTTGGAGCGAAACCCTAGCACAGATACGCAGTATTTT
TRBJ2-2,-,TRBV6-2/TRBV6-3,-,13,CASSATSTGELFF,TGTGCCAGCAGTGCGACTAGTACCGGGGAGCTGTTTTTT
TRBJ2-5,TRBD1,TRBV28,many,15,CASSSGQGNAETQYF,TGTGCCAGCAGTTCCGGACAGGGTAATGCAGAGACCCAGTACTTC
TRBJ1-1,TRBD1,TRBV7-3,-,15,CASQGTGGASTEAFF,TGTGCCAGCCAAGGGACAGGGGGAGCGTCCACTGAAGCTTTCTTT
TRBJ1-1,TRBD1,TRBV28,many,14,CASSPGTGNTEAFF,TGTGCCAGCAGTCCCGGGACAGGGAACACTGAAGCTTTCTTT
TRBJ2-7,TRBD2,TRBV20-1,-,15,CSARNFRLAVGEQYF,TGCAGTGCTAGAAACTTCAGACTAGCGGTAGGAGAGCAGTACTTC
TRBJ1-5,-,TRBV7-8,many,15,CASSLLAGRIQPQHF,TGTGCCAGCAGCTTATTGGCAGGGAGGATTCAGCCCCAGCATTTT
TRBJ2-7,-,TRBV29-1,-,13,CSVVRGLSGEQYF,TGCAGCGTTGTCAGGGGCCTGTCGGGGGAGCAGTACTTC
TRBJ1-5,TRBD1,TRBV7-8,many,15,CASSSSGGAGQPQHF,TGTGCCAGCAGCTCGTCAGGGGGCGCGGGTCAGCCCCAGCATTTT
TRBJ2-1,-,TRBV19,few,13,CASSIYQDNEQFF,TGTGCCAGTAGTATCTACCAGGACAATGAGCAGTTCTTC
TRBJ2-7,-,TRBV5-1,-,15,CASSLGGVNTYEQYF,TGCGCCAGCAGCTTGGGGGGGGTGAATACCTACGAGCAGTACTTC
TRBJ1-2,TRBD1,TRBV11-2,-,15,CASSSLRDRENGYTF,TGTGCCAGCAGCTCATTAAGGGACAGGGAGAATGGATACACCTTC
TRBJ1-2,-,TRBV7-6,many,15,CASSAPGVGRDGYTF,TGTGCCAGCAGCGCGCCCGGGGTGGGGAGAGATGGCTACACCTTC
TRBJ1-5,-,TRBV18,-,15,CASSLGQGSRQPQHF,TGTGCCAGCTCCCTCGGGCAGGGGAGTCGTCAGCCCCAGCATTTT
TRBJ1-3,-,TRBV12-3/TRBV12-4,few,13,CASSLVPGNTIYF,TGTGCCAGCAGTTTAGTCCCTGGAAACACCATATATTTT
TRBJ1-1,-,TRBV2,-,15,CASRLTGSVNTEAFF,TGTGCCAGCAGGTTGACGGGGTCGGTGAACACTGAAGCTTTCTTT
TRBJ2-7,TRBD1,TRBV12-3/TRBV12-4,-,14,CASSLAHRGYEQYF,TGTGCCAGCAGTTTAGCGCACAGGGGCTACGAGCAGTACTTC
TRBJ1-3,-,TRBV9,-,16,CASSVGQTYSGNTIYF,TGTGCCAGCAGCGTAGGACAGACCTACTCTGGAAACACCATATATTTT
TRBJ1-2,TRBD1,TRBV15,-,12,CATSSGTGGYTF,TGTGCCACCAGCAGCGGGACAGGGGGCTACACCTTC
TRBJ1-6,TRBD1,TRBV7-9,few,15,CASSWTGGGSSPLHF,TGTGCCAGCAGCTGGACAGGGGGTGGCTCTTCACCCCTCCACTTT
TRBJ1-5,TRBD1,TRBV28,few,16,CASSDGQAYSNQPQHF,TGTGCCAGCAGCGACGGACAGGCGTATAGCAATCAGCCCCAGCATTTT
TRBJ1-2,-,TRBV6-6,few,12,CASNGNNYGYTF,TGTGCCAGCAACGGTAACAACTATGGCTACACCTTC
TRBJ2-7,-,TRBV5-4,-,16,CASSLDGVGSAYEQYF,TGTGCCAGCAGCTTGGATGGGGTCGGATCCGCCTACGAGCAGTACTTC
TRBJ1-1,-,TRBV12-3/TRBV12-4,many,14,CAIHGGTLNTEAFF,TGTGCCATCCATGGAGGGACACTGAACACTGAAGCTTTCTTT
TRBJ1-2,TRBD1,TRBV6-1,many,14,CASSEVEGAGGYTF,TGTGCCAGCAGTGAAGTAGAGGGGGCTGGGGGCTACACCTTC
TRBJ1-1,-,TRBV2,once,12,CASRGPGTEAFF,TGTGCCAGCAGGGGACCAGGCACTGAAGCTTTCTTT
TRBJ1-2,-,TRBV6-5,-,14,CASSYSGQLGGYTF,TGTGCCAGCAGTTACTCCGGACAGTTAGGCGGCTACACCTTC
TRBJ1-4,-,TRBV7-9,few,16,CASSYPRGGADEKLFF,TGTGCCAGCAGCTACCCTCGTGGGGGAGCCGATGAAAAACTGTTTTTT
TRBJ2-3,TRBD1,TRBV7-2,many,17,CASSLVGTGEGTDTQYF,TGTGCCAGCAGCTTAGTTGGGACAGGGGAGGGCACAGATACGCAGTATTTT
TRBJ1-4,-,TRBV7-6,-,13,CASSPAWNEKLFF,TGTGCCAGCAGCCCCGCATGGAATGAAAAACTGTTTTTT
TRBJ1-2,TRBD1,TRBV7-8,-,14,CASSARDRRNGYTF,TGTGCCAGCAGCGCCCGGGACAGGAGGAATGGCTACACCTTC
TRBJ1-2,TRBD1,TRBV4-1,once,14,CASSQVGTAYVYTF,TGCGCCAGCAGCCAAGTCGGGACAGCCTATGTCTACACCTTC